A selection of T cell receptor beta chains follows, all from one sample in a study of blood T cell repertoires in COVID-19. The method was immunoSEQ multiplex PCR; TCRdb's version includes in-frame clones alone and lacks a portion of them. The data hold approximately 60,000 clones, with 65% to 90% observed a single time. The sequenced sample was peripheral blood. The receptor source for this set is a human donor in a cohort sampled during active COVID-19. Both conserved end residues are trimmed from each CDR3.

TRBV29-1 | SVESGQWGVGKLF
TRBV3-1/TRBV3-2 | ASSLGQGAEKLF
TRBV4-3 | ASSQNSDRASGNTIY
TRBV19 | ASIGRQGSYEQY
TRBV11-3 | ASSPRDRGHVKNIQY
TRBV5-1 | ASSAAGTNYGYT
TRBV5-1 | ASALGQETYEQY
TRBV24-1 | ATSDISGTATDTQY
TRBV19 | ASRAQGRSYEQY
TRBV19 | ASSSLGDNSPLH
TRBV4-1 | ASSRDRLAGATY
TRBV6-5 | ASSGGAETQY
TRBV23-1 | ASSQSGGNRALAPYEQY
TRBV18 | ASSPPITGERHIQY
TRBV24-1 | ATSHTPGQGAVGYT
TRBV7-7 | ASSLGTAGGPGTQY
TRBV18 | ASSPGQGDTGELF
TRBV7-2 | ASSSASGGPSTDTQY
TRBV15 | ATSRDRTVFYGYT
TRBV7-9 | ASSQLGRTDTQY
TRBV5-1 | ASSLQTGNTEAF
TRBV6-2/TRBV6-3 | ASSYPHGAQY
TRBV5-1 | ASSFMGQGLDEAF
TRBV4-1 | ASSQVWTTAIETQY
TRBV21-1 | ASSSPEGGYTEAF
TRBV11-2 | ASSLSQGAGGELF
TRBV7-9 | ASSLGAATNEKLF
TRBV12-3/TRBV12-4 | ASRLGTVYEQY
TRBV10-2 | ASSESGGAVDEQF
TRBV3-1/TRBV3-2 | ASSQDLRGHEQY
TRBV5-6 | ASSQGTSGGAENEQF
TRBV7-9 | ASSLGQGVLLGETQY
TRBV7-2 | ASSFPLGGVGWGAEAF
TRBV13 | ASGTATNSYNSPLH
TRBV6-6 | ASSRDIPWDEQF
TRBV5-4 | ASSSGTAIAKNIQY
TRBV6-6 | ASSTGGISGNTIY
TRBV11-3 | ASSSRGNTEAF
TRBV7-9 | ASSPRMTGGDTGELF
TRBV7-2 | ASSLATSIPNTGELF